A selection of T cell receptor beta chains follows, all from one sample in a study of CD8 T cells in ankylosing spondylitis. TCRdb processed the 5' RACE reads anew with MiXCR; each CDR3 protein has one entry. The sample carries more than 600,000 distinct CDR3 sequences, roughly 19% recorded once. Sample: blood, either unsorted or a sorted T cell fraction (not recorded which). The receptors were sampled from a male donor with ankylosing spondylitis. The CDR3 runs from the conserved cysteine through the conserved F or W. The D gene is left open where the match is weak. Not all rows give a size; the values are once, few, many and, for expanded clones, a class.

size,length,J,D,V,CDR3,DNA
few,13,TRBJ1-3,.,TRBV28,CASSLRLRNTIYF,TGTGCCAGCAGTCTGAGGCTTAGAAACACCATATATTTT
.,17,TRBJ2-3,TRBD1,TRBV4-2,CASSQRTPGGRPDTQYF,TGTGCCAGCAGCCAACGGACCCCAGGGGGTCGGCCAGATACGCAGTATTTT
.,16,TRBJ2-1,TRBD2,TRBV7-9,CASSPLAGESSNEQFF,TGTGCCAGCAGCCCTTTAGCGGGAGAGTCTAGCAATGAGCAGTTCTTC
.,16,TRBJ1-6,TRBD1,TRBV20-1,CSARPGPPTGNSPLHF,TGCAGTGCTAGACCGGGCCCCCCGACAGGGAATTCACCCCTCCACTTT
.,16,TRBJ2-2,TRBD2,TRBV12-3/TRBV12-4,CASSPPLAGEAGELFF,TGTGCCAGCAGCCCCCCACTAGCGGGAGAGGCCGGGGAGCTGTTTTTT
few,18,TRBJ2-5,.,TRBV5-6,CASSSYWEGGQRRETQYF,TGTGCCAGCAGCTCGTACTGGGAGGGGGGACAGAGACGAGAGACCCAGTACTTC
many,14,TRBJ2-3,.,TRBV12-3/TRBV12-4,CASTLGLGPDTQYF,TGTGCCAGCACCTTGGGCCTGGGCCCAGATACGCAGTATTTT
.,14,TRBJ2-7,TRBD2,TRBV20-1,CSAGVGTSGYEQYF,TGCAGTGCAGGGGTAGGAACTAGCGGCTACGAGCAGTACTTC
.,13,TRBJ1-5,TRBD1,TRBV2,CASREQGWQPQHF,TGTGCCAGCAGGGAACAGGGGTGGCAGCCCCAGCATTTT
few,12,TRBJ1-5,TRBD1,TRBV20-1,CSAAGGQQPQHF,TGCAGTGCGGCAGGGGGTCAGCAGCCCCAGCATTTT